A selection of T cell receptor beta chains follows, all from one sample in a study of radiotherapy plus CTLA-4 blockade in lung cancer. The assay was immunoSEQ multiplex PCR, and TCRdb's table has in-frame clones only and misses some. This sample has approximately 85,000 clones, with about 86% found just once. The sequenced sample was peripheral blood, obtained from a patient treated with radiotherapy plus ipilimumab. The source of these receptors is a human donor with non-small cell lung cancer who had a partial response to radiotherapy plus ipilimumab. The CDR3 runs from the conserved cysteine through the conserved F or W. D genes are given only for firm matches. A clone size is listed for some rows: how often the clone was seen (once, few, many), or a class if it is expanded.

D gene: NA
J gene: TRBJ2-1
clone size: NA
V gene: TRBV9
CDR3 DNA: TGTGCCAGCAGCGTACATCTAGCGGTAGGGGGTGAGCAGTTCTTC
CDR3 protein: CASSVHLAVGGEQFF

D gene: NA
J gene: TRBJ1-1
clone size: NA
V gene: TRBV5-5
CDR3 DNA: TGTGCCAGCAGCTTACGCGACAGGAACACTGAAGCTTTCTTT
CDR3 protein: CASSLRDRNTEAFF

D gene: NA
J gene: TRBJ1-2
clone size: NA
V gene: TRBV25-1
CDR3 DNA: TGTGCCAGCAGTGATGAGACTAACTATGGCTACACCTTC
CDR3 protein: CASSDETNYGYTF

D gene: NA
J gene: TRBJ2-7
clone size: NA
V gene: TRBV10-1
CDR3 DNA: TGCGCCAGCAGCCCCGACAGGATCGAGCAGTACTTC
CDR3 protein: CASSPDRIEQYF

D gene: TRBD2
J gene: TRBJ2-3
clone size: NA
V gene: TRBV13
CDR3 DNA: TGTGCCAGCAGCCCCCCAGCGGGAGCAGATACGCAGTATTTT
CDR3 protein: CASSPPAGADTQYF

D gene: TRBD1
J gene: TRBJ1-4
clone size: NA
V gene: TRBV15
CDR3 DNA: TGTGCCACCAGCAGAGCGGGACAGACGAATGAAAAACTGTTTTTT
CDR3 protein: CATSRAGQTNEKLFF

D gene: TRBD1
J gene: TRBJ1-2
clone size: once
V gene: TRBV2
CDR3 DNA: TGTGCCAGCAGCGCCAGGGGGGACGGCTATGGCTACACCTTC
CDR3 protein: CASSARGDGYGYTF

D gene: NA
J gene: TRBJ1-1
clone size: NA
V gene: TRBV9
CDR3 DNA: TGTGCCAGCAGCGTAGCAGAGGGAGGGGGATCCGAAGCTTTCTTT
CDR3 protein: CASSVAEGGGSEAFF

D gene: TRBD2
J gene: TRBJ2-5
clone size: NA
V gene: TRBV5-4
CDR3 DNA: TGTGCCAGCAGCTTGGGAGGACTAGCGGGAGTCGCAGAGACCCAGTACTTC
CDR3 protein: CASSLGGLAGVAETQYF

D gene: TRBD2
J gene: TRBJ2-3
clone size: once
V gene: TRBV4-1
CDR3 DNA: TGCGCCAGCAACCTAGGGGCGGGAGGTGGAGATACGCAGTATTTT
CDR3 protein: CASNLGAGGGDTQYF

D gene: NA
J gene: TRBJ2-1
clone size: NA
V gene: TRBV5-1
CDR3 DNA: TGCGCCAGCAGGCGGGGTGGAAGCTCCTACAATGAGCAGTTCTTC
CDR3 protein: CASRRGGSSYNEQFF

D gene: TRBD2
J gene: TRBJ2-1
clone size: NA
V gene: TRBV11-2
CDR3 DNA: TGTGCCAGCAGCTCCCGATTATGGTCGGGGGGACCCTACAATGAGCAGTTCTTC
CDR3 protein: CASSSRLWSGGPYNEQFF

D gene: TRBD1
J gene: TRBJ1-5
clone size: NA
V gene: TRBV28
CDR3 DNA: TGTGCCAGCAGTTTCATCGGGTCAGGGGGACATCAGCCCCAGCATTTT
CDR3 protein: CASSFIGSGGHQPQHF

D gene: NA
J gene: TRBJ2-3
clone size: once
V gene: TRBV6-5
CDR3 DNA: TGTGCCAGCAGTTTAAGCCAGCGGGGCACAGATACGCAGTATTTT
CDR3 protein: CASSLSQRGTDTQYF

D gene: NA
J gene: TRBJ1-2
clone size: NA
V gene: TRBV30
CDR3 DNA: TGTGCCTGGAGTGTAGCGGCAGCTAACTATGGCTACACCTTC
CDR3 protein: CAWSVAAANYGYTF

D gene: NA
J gene: TRBJ2-2
clone size: NA
V gene: TRBV9
CDR3 DNA: TGTGCCAGCAGCGTAGCCAGGTTCACCGGGGAGCTGTTTTTT
CDR3 protein: CASSVARFTGELFF

D gene: NA
J gene: TRBJ1-1
clone size: NA
V gene: TRBV5-1
CDR3 DNA: TGCGCCAGCAGCTTTGGGGGGGCGGTTGTGAACACTGAAGCTTTCTTT
CDR3 protein: CASSFGGAVVNTEAFF

D gene: NA
J gene: TRBJ2-3
clone size: few
V gene: TRBV28
CDR3 DNA: TGTGCCAGTACGCCCCAGGACAGAGATACGCAGTATTTT
CDR3 protein: CASTPQDRDTQYF

D gene: NA
J gene: TRBJ2-7
clone size: NA
V gene: TRBV27
CDR3 DNA: TGTGCCAGCAGACCCGACACGGGGTTTAGCGAGCAGTACTTC
CDR3 protein: CASRPDTGFSEQYF

D gene: TRBD2
J gene: TRBJ2-2
clone size: NA
V gene: TRBV4-2
CDR3 DNA: TGTGCCAGCATGGTAGAGGGACTAGCGGGGCGAAACACCGGGGAGCTGTTTTTT
CDR3 protein: CASMVEGLAGRNTGELFF

D gene: NA
J gene: TRBJ2-1
clone size: NA
V gene: TRBV7-2
CDR3 DNA: TGTGCCAGCAGCTTAGGGACGGGGAGATTGGGAGCGCAGTTCTTC
CDR3 protein: CASSLGTGRLGAQFF

D gene: NA
J gene: TRBJ1-4
clone size: NA
V gene: TRBV7-9
CDR3 DNA: TGTGCCAGCAGCTTAAATGGGGCGCGAGAAAAACTGTTTTTT
CDR3 protein: CASSLNGAREKLFF

D gene: TRBD1
J gene: TRBJ2-7
clone size: NA
V gene: TRBV18
CDR3 DNA: TGTGCCAGCTCACAAACTCTTCCCGGGACAGGGGGCCACGAGCAGTACTTC
CDR3 protein: CASSQTLPGTGGHEQYF

D gene: TRBD2
J gene: TRBJ2-2
clone size: NA
V gene: TRBV18
CDR3 DNA: TGTGCCAGCTCACCTCCGGGACTACCGAACACCGGGGAGCTGTTTTTT
CDR3 protein: CASSPPGLPNTGELFF

D gene: NA
J gene: TRBJ2-3
clone size: NA
V gene: TRBV6-5
CDR3 DNA: TGTGCCAGCAGGGAGCGGGGCACAGATACGCAGTATTTT
CDR3 protein: CASRERGTDTQYF

D gene: NA
J gene: TRBJ1-2
clone size: NA
V gene: TRBV28
CDR3 DNA: TGTGCCAGCAGTTTTGGGCAGATATATGGCTACACCTTC
CDR3 protein: CASSFGQIYGYTF

D gene: TRBD1
J gene: TRBJ2-3
clone size: NA
V gene: TRBV5-6
CDR3 DNA: TGTGCCAGCAGCTTGTATGGGACAGGGGGCGCAAAAAATACGCAGTATTTT
CDR3 protein: CASSLYGTGGAKNTQYF

D gene: NA
J gene: TRBJ2-7
clone size: NA
V gene: TRBV6-1
CDR3 DNA: TGTGCCAGCAGTGAAGGCGGTTACTACGAGCAGTACTTC
CDR3 protein: CASSEGGYYEQYF